The TCR beta chain described here comes from a study of OX40 agonist ivuxolimab in advanced cancers. Background for the entire study: Ivuxolimab, which targeted the costimulatory receptor OX40 (CD134), was an agonistic, fully human IgG2 monoclonal antibody. Intravenous ivuxolimab was administered to patients every 2 weeks at six dose levels: 0.01, 0.1, 0.3, 1.5, 3 and 10 mg/kg. Among the roughly 52 dose-escalation patients, around 20 had hepatocellular carcinoma, 15 or so melanoma, 9 renal cell carcinoma and 9 head and neck cancer. The dose-escalation cohort was over 70% male with a mean age of approximately 60 years, ranging from roughly 20 to 80. Patients were allowed to have had prior anti-PD-1, anti-PD-L1 or anti-CTLA-4 therapy, and around two fifths of the dose-escalation patients had been treated with checkpoint inhibitors. Partial responses were achieved by three dose-escalation patients, of whom one had hepatocellular carcinoma and two had cutaneous melanoma. Peripheral TCRbeta sequencing was intended to test whether TCR sequence diversity was altered and clonal T-cell expansion was caused by ivuxolimab. The paper covers the monotherapy dose-escalation part of the phase I ivuxolimab trial, which included N of about 56 patients. Study-level results and caveats: Clonal expansion of both CD4+ and CD8+ blood T cells was observed from baseline to week 6 at doses 0.1 to 3.0 mg/kg. In partial responders in the 0.1-3.0 mg/kg groups, normalized peripheral clonal expansion was found to be among the lowest, especially among CD8+ T cells. After ivuxolimab, more expanded clones were found on average in CD8+ T cells than in CD4+ T cells. The antigen specificity of the clonally expanded peripheral T cells was not determined. Low levels of normalized T-cell clonal expansion were also shown by some nonresponding patients.

Patients with autoimmune disease history or receiving systemic immunosuppression were excluded from the trial. Peripheral blood for TCR sequencing was collected from all dose cohorts at baseline, on cycle 4 day 1, and on cycle 7 day 1. The samples were drawn from a first-in-human, open-label, multicenter phase I dose-escalation trial of ivuxolimab. Adults with locally advanced or metastatic melanoma, renal cell, hepatocellular, or head and neck squamous cell carcinoma were enrolled in the trial. CD4+ and CD8+ T cells were sorted separately from peripheral blood before TCR sequencing. For sequencing of the TCRbeta CDR3 region, genomic DNA was extracted from the sorted cells. The immunoSEQ Assay was used for sequencing of TCRbeta CDR3 regions. TCRdb stores this immuneACCESS table with in-frame sequences only. Part of the clones is absent; in the studies checked, under half of the shortfall reflects unresolved V genes, and no reason is known for the rest. The sample table records approximately 75,000 clones; 85% of these occur just once. Approximately 6.1% of the sample comes from the top ten.

The junction carries 17 bases between V and J, which are trimmed by 4 bases and 5 bases respectively. The CDR3 starts with the cysteine, ends with the phenylalanine, and has 16 residues. The DNA shown is the 48-base CDR3, in frame from base 1. From a lookup of the germline V gene, CDR1 and CDR2 are SGHTA and FQGTGA. In the case of this clone: Its cognate antigen has yet to be identified. One base away there is no much larger clone; base qualities are not given.

This chain joins TRBV7-3 to TRBJ2-2; D gene: possibly TRBD1, on 5 matching bases. The starting material was CD4+ or CD8+ T cells sorted from blood, obtained in a trial of the OX40 agonist ivuxolimab. This receptor was obtained from an adult with an advanced solid tumor such as melanoma, head and neck, liver or kidney cancer. The base sequence is TGTGCCAGCAGCTCTACCACGACAGACAGAACCGGGGAGCTGTTTTTT. It codes for CASSSTTTDRTGELFF. When the CDR3 is completed using the reference TRBV7-3 and TRBJ2-2 genes on either side, the full variable domain is GAGVSQTPSNKVTEKGKYVELRCDPISGHTALYWYRQSLGQGPEFLIYFQGTGAADDSGLPNDRFFAVRPEGSVSTLKIQRTERGDSAVYLCASSSTTTDRTGELFFGEGSRLTVL.